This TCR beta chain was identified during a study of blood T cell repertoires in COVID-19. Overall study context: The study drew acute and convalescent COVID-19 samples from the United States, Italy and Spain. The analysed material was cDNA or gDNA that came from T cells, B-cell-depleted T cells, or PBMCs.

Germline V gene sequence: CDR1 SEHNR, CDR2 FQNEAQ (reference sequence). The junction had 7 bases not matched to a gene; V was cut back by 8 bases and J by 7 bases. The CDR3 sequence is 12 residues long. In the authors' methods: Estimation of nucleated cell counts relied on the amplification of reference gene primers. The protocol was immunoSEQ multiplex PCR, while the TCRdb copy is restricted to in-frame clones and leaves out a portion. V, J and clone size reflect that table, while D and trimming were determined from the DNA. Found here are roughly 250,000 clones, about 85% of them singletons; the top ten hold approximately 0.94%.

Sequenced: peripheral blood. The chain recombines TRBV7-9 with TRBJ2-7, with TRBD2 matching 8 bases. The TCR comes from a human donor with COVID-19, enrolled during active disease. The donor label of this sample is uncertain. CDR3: CASGRGVEEQYF. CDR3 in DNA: TGTGCCAGCGGGCGGGGGGTGGAGGAGCAGTACTTC.